These T cell receptor beta chains were read from a single sample in a study of OX40 agonist ivuxolimab in advanced cancers. The assay was immunoSEQ multiplex PCR, and TCRdb's table has in-frame clones only and misses some. The sample has some 16,000 clones; roughly 86% are singletons. The specimen comprised CD4+ or CD8+ T cells sorted from blood, sampled in a trial of the OX40 agonist ivuxolimab. Every receptor here comes from an adult with an advanced solid tumor such as melanoma, head and neck, liver or kidney cancer. CDR3s include the opening cysteine and the closing phenylalanine or tryptophan. A D gene is named only where the DNA matches it firmly. Not every row has a clone size; where given, it reads once, few, many or a size class.

TRBV12-5	TRBJ1-2	.	.	TGTGCTAGTGGTATCGACTTAGCGGGCTATGGCTACACCTTC	CASGIDLAGYGYTF
TRBV14	TRBJ1-6	.	TRBD1	TGTGCCAGCAGCCAACTGAGACAGGGAAATTCACCCCTCCACTTT	CASSQLRQGNSPLHF
TRBV27	TRBJ1-5	.	.	TGTGCCAGCAGTTCCAGGGTAGGGGCTGATCAGCCCCAGCATTTT	CASSSRVGADQPQHF
TRBV7-3	TRBJ2-1	.	TRBD1	TGTGCCAGCAGCGCCTGGGAGCGGACAGGGACCTACAATGAGCAGTTCTTC	CASSAWERTGTYNEQFF
TRBV5-1	TRBJ2-3	.	.	TGCGCCAGCAGCTTTAAGGGGTCTAGCACAGATACGCAGTATTTT	CASSFKGSSTDTQYF
TRBV7-8	TRBJ2-5	.	.	TGTGCCAGCAGCCTGGGGGTAACCCAAGAGACCCAGTACTTC	CASSLGVTQETQYF
TRBV7-3	TRBJ2-7	.	.	TGTGCCAGCAGCACCCGGGACGGCACGAAGCAGTACTTC	CASSTRDGTKQYF
TRBV10-1	TRBJ2-5	.	.	TGCGCCAGCAGTGAACCCGGGCTGCAGACCCAGTACTTC	CASSEPGLQTQYF
TRBV7-6	TRBJ1-4	.	.	TGTGCCAGCAGCTTAGGAGGCGGGGGCCGAGGTGAAAAACTGTTTTTT	CASSLGGGGRGEKLFF
TRBV28	TRBJ1-1	.	TRBD1	TGTGCCAGCAGTCCGGGACAGCCGAACACTGAAGCTTTCTTT	CASSPGQPNTEAFF
TRBV29-1	TRBJ2-7	.	.	TGCAGCGTCGACCCTCAGGGAACCCACGAGCAGTACTTC	CSVDPQGTHEQYF
TRBV27	TRBJ2-1	few	.	TGTGCCAGCAGGGCGGGACCCTGGGATGAGCAGTTCTTC	CASRAGPWDEQFF
TRBV18	TRBJ1-1	.	.	TGTGCCAGCTCACTCACACAGAACACTGAAGCTTTCTTT	CASSLTQNTEAFF
TRBV7-3	TRBJ2-7	.	TRBD2	TGTGCCAGCAGCTTAACTCATACTAGCGGGAGCGAGCAGTACTTC	CASSLTHTSGSEQYF
TRBV2	TRBJ2-7	.	TRBD1	TGTGCCAGCCGATACTGGACAGGCCCCGACTACGAGCAGTACTTC	CASRYWTGPDYEQYF
TRBV7-2	TRBJ2-5	.	.	TGTGCCAGCAGCTTAGGCGGGCCGAACGCGGCGACCCAGTACTTC	CASSLGGPNAATQYF
TRBV15	TRBJ2-7	once	TRBD1	TGTGCCACCAGCAGAGATGTGGGACAGGGGTCCGAGCAGTACTTC	CATSRDVGQGSEQYF
TRBV6-5	TRBJ2-7	once	.	TGTGCCAGCAGAAGGGACACCTTGAACTACGAGCAGTACTTC	CASRRDTLNYEQYF
TRBV7-6	TRBJ2-7	few	.	TGTGCCAGCAGCAAAGAAGACGGCTACGAGCAGTACTTC	CASSKEDGYEQYF
TRBV6-5	TRBJ2-1	.	TRBD2	TGTGCCAGCAGTTACTGGACTAGCGGGAGCTGGGAGCAGTTCTTC	CASSYWTSGSWEQFF
TRBV9	TRBJ2-1	.	.	TGTGCCAGCAGCGTCCTCCCGGGGGGACAGGTGGGGAATGAGCAGTTCTTC	CASSVLPGGQVGNEQFF
TRBV7-2	TRBJ2-2	.	TRBD1	TGTGCCAGCAGCTTAGTTGGTGACAGGGGGTTCGGGGAGCTGTTTTTT	CASSLVGDRGFGELFF
TRBV28	TRBJ1-1	.	.	TGTGCCAGCACCCTCGAGGTAAAGGCTGAAGCTTTCTTT	CASTLEVKAEAFF
TRBV7-2	TRBJ2-7	few	TRBD1	TGTGCCAGCAGCTTAGCCGGGACAGGGGGCTACGAGCAGTACTTC	CASSLAGTGGYEQYF
TRBV5-1	TRBJ2-7	once	.	TGCGCCAGCAGCTCCGACTACGAGCAGTACTTC	CASSSDYEQYF
TRBV7-2	TRBJ1-3	.	.	TGTGCCAGCAGCCGATTAACAGGGTTAGTTGGAAACACCATATATTTT	CASSRLTGLVGNTIYF
TRBV30	TRBJ1-1	.	.	TGTGCCTGGAGTAGGGGGTTAATGAACACTGAAGCTTTCTTT	CAWSRGLMNTEAFF
TRBV7-2	TRBJ2-7	few	TRBD2	TGTGCCAGCAGCTTACTACTAGCGGGACCTCGGGGGGAGCAGTACTTC	CASSLLLAGPRGEQYF
TRBV7-3	TRBJ1-6	.	.	TGTGCCAGCAGCTTAACTCCGAATTCACCCCTCCACTTT	CASSLTPNSPLHF
TRBV7-9	TRBJ1-2	.	TRBD1	TGTGCCAGCAGCCGGGACAGAGGAGGCTACACCTTC	CASSRDRGGYTF
TRBV7-8	TRBJ2-1	.	.	TGTGCCAGCAGCTTAGGCGGCGGAGACAATGAGCAGTTCTTC	CASSLGGGDNEQFF
TRBV6-4	TRBJ2-7	.	.	TGTGCCAGAACTGGGCGAGAGCAGTACTTC	CARTGREQYF
TRBV18	TRBJ2-5	.	.	TGTGCCAGCTCGACTCAGGGCAGCAACCAAGAGACCCAGTACTTC	CASSTQGSNQETQYF
TRBV6-1	TRBJ2-1	.	TRBD2	TGTGCCAGCAGGCCGATTCTAGCGGGATACAATGAGCAGTTCTTC	CASRPILAGYNEQFF
TRBV5-4	TRBJ1-2	few	.	TGTGCCAGCAGCCCATTGGGGGGAGTAAGGAATGGCTACACCTTC	CASSPLGGVRNGYTF
TRBV28	TRBJ1-1	once	.	TGTGCCAGCAGTTTACCGACACGACGATTGACTGAAGCTTTCTTT	CASSLPTRRLTEAFF
TRBV29-1	TRBJ2-2	few	TRBD1	TGCAGCGTAAGGGGGCTGGGGGAGCTGTTTTTT	CSVRGLGELFF
TRBV2	TRBJ1-4	.	.	TGTGCCAGCAGTCTGAGGGGGGGGCTTTCTAATGAAAAACTGTTTTTT	CASSLRGGLSNEKLFF
TRBV5-1	TRBJ1-1	.	.	TGCGCCAGCAGCTCGTTTTCTTACACTGAAGCTTTCTTT	CASSSFSYTEAFF
TRBV6-6	TRBJ1-6	.	.	TGTGCCAGCGGTACAGGGATGACCTATAATTCACCCCTCCACTTT	CASGTGMTYNSPLHF
TRBV18	TRBJ2-7	.	TRBD1	TGTGCCAGCTCACCAGTCGGGACAGGGAACTACGAGCAGTACTTC	CASSPVGTGNYEQYF
TRBV28	TRBJ1-2	once	.	TGTGCCAGCAGCGGCAACTATGGCTACACCTTC	CASSGNYGYTF
TRBV6-6	TRBJ1-1	.	.	TGTGCCAGCAGTTCCAATCACGGGACCGGAAGAACTGAAGCTTTCTTT	CASSSNHGTGRTEAFF
TRBV21-1	TRBJ2-1	.	.	TGTGCCGGAATGACAGGGGACGTCCCCAATGAGCAGTTCTTC	CAGMTGDVPNEQFF
TRBV20-1	TRBJ2-3	.	.	TGCAGTGCTCTGAAGAGGGATACGCAGTATTTT	CSALKRDTQYF
TRBV30	TRBJ2-2	.	.	TGTGCCTGGAGCATACAGTCGGCAGGGGCCGGGGAGCTGTTTTTT	CAWSIQSAGAGELFF
TRBV9	TRBJ2-1	.	TRBD2	TGTGCCAGCAGCGTAGGGGGGAGGGCCTACTCCTACAATGAGCAGTTCTTC	CASSVGGRAYSYNEQFF
TRBV28	TRBJ2-7	.	TRBD1	TGTGCCAGCAGGTGGGACAGCAATTACGAGACCTACGAGCAGTACTTC	CASRWDSNYETYEQYF
TRBV6-1	TRBJ1-4	few	TRBD1	TGTGCCAGCAGGGGACAGCCTGCAACTAATGAAAAACTGTTTTTT	CASRGQPATNEKLFF
TRBV28	TRBJ2-7	once	.	TGTGCCAGCAGTTATGGGGGCCTCTTCGGTGAGCAGTACTTC	CASSYGGLFGEQYF
TRBV7-4	TRBJ1-1	.	.	TGTGCCAGCAGCCCAGCCCCGGACAGTATCTGCATGAACACTGAAGCTTTCTTT	CASSPAPDSICMNTEAFF
TRBV27	TRBJ2-4	.	.	TGTGCCAGCAGTTTAGATCGCAAAAACATTCAGTACTTC	CASSLDRKNIQYF
TRBV4-1	TRBJ2-1	.	.	TGCGCCAGCAGCCAAGTTTTCGGGAGCCACAATGAGCAGTTCTTC	CASSQVFGSHNEQFF